The 14 T cell receptor beta chains below were found in one sample sequenced in a study of T cells in Graves' hyperthyroidism and ophthalmopathy. Amplification yielded TCR beta CDR3 regions, with RNA transcripts as the source. The TCR CDR3 first-round RT-PCR relied on the HTBI primer set. TCRdb recomputed calls from the multiplex PCR reads with MiXCR, one row per CDR3 protein. Here the sample spans some 560,000 distinct CDR3 sequences, about 15% being singletons. Sequenced material: blood. The receptors here all came from a woman aged 25 to 39 with Graves' hyperthyroidism.

This clonotype was detected ten times or more. The rearrangement links TRBV28 to TRBJ1-5, with D possibly being TRBD1 (5 bases). The CDR3 contains 15 residues. The germline V gene has CDR1 MDHEN and CDR2 SYDVKM. Trimming stripped 1 base from V and 2 bases from J, with 9 bases between. The CDR3 nucleotides are TGTGCCAGCAGTTTATCGGGGGGAGGCAATCAGCCCCAGCATTTT. It specifies CASSLSGGGNQPQHF.

This clonotype was observed a few times. V and J are TRBV10-1 and TRBJ2-2; TRBD1 matches at 8 bases. The CDR3 consists of 15 residues. Germline values: CDR1 WNHNN, CDR2 SYGVQD (reference sequence). Trimming took 0 bases from V and 6 from J; bases not matched to a gene: 3. The CDR3 spells CASSESQGAAGELFF. Here the CDR3 DNA reads TGCGCCAGCAGTGAGTCGCAGGGGGCTGCCGGGGAGCTGTTTTTT.

The chain carries TRBV4-1 and TRBJ2-2, with D unresolved. The CDR3 length is 13 residues. Germline CDR1 MGHRA, CDR2 YSYEKL. Trimming cost V 1 base and J 5 bases, with 5 bases left between them. As DNA, the CDR3 is TGCGCCAGCAGCCAAGCCGATACCGGGGAGCTGTTTTTT. It translates to CASSQADTGELFF.

The J gene is TRBJ2-1, the V gene TRBV3-1; 8 nucleotides match TRBD2. With 2 bases clipped from V and 7 bases from J, the junction kept 7 bases outside the gene matches. Germline CDR1 LGHDT, CDR2 YNNKEL (reference sequence). The length of the CDR3 is 15 residues. The CDR3 here is CASSQTAAGENEQFF. The CDR3 region has the DNA TGTGCCAGCAGCCAAACAGCAGCGGGAGAGAATGAGCAGTTCTTC.

This clonotype was counted many times. This chain joins TRBV5-1 and TRBJ2-3; 8 bases line up with TRBD1. This CDR3 comprises 14 residues. Germline CDR1 is SGHRS and CDR2 is YFSETQ. V shed 4 bases, J shed 1 base, and the junction held 2 bases outside the gene matches. The CDR3 reads CASSTDRGTDTQYF. CDR3 nucleotide sequence: TGCGCCAGCAGCACGGACAGGGGCACAGATACGCAGTATTTT. Using reference TRBV5-1 and TRBJ2-3 for the parts outside the CDR3, the full variable domain is KAGVTQTPRYLIKTRGQQVTLSCSPISGHRSVSWYQQTPGQGLQFLFEYFSETQRNKGNFPGRFSGRQFSNSRSEMNVSTLELGDSALYLCASSTDRGTDTQYFGPGTRLTVL.

In regard to this clonotype: A much larger clone lies a single base off, so this may be a read error. The chain couples TRBV10-3 to TRBJ2-2; TRBD2 might be the D (6 bases). The CDR3 covers 15 residues. The germline CDR1 and CDR2 sequences are ENHRY and SYGVKD. Trimming pared 5 bases from V and 1 base from J, leaving 11 bases between. CDR3 sequence (DNA): TGTGCCATCAGTTACCTAGCGCTGAACACCGGGGAGCTGTTTTTT. Amino acids: CAISYLALNTGELFF.

The sample holds many counts of this clonotype. The chain has TRBV28 and TRBJ2-1; perhaps TRBD2 as D (6 bases). This CDR3 is built from 14 residues. V shed 6 bases and J shed 4 bases, with 13 bases lying between them. The germline V gene encodes CDR1 MDHEN and CDR2 SYDVKM. This CDR3 is CASRVGSGYNEQFF. The DNA of the CDR3 is TGTGCCAGCAGGGTCGGGAGTGGATACAATGAGCAGTTCTTC.

In this sample, this clonotype turned up many times. The chain uses TRBV28 and TRBJ2-7, with 7 bases aligning to TRBD2. The CDR3 loop spans 15 amino acids. V shed 1 base and J 4 bases; nucleotides not matched to a gene: 7. CDR1 is MDHEN, CDR2 SYDVKM, per germline. The chain's CDR3 is CASSLSGGVRYEQYF. CDR3 DNA sequence: TGTGCCAGCAGTTTATCGGGGGGTGTAAGGTACGAGCAGTACTTC. Looking up the rest from reference TRBV28 and TRBJ2-7 gives the full variable domain: DVKVTQSSRYLVKRTGEKVFLECVQDMDHENMFWYRQDPGLGLRLIYFSYDVKMKEKGDIPEGYSVSREKKERFSLILESASTNQTSMYLCASSLSGGVRYEQYFGPGTRLTVT.

This clonotype showed up just a few times. The chain links TRBV30 to TRBJ1-1; D might be TRBD1 (5 bases). V was pared by 2 bases and J by 0 bases, with 7 bases between. The germline V gene encodes CDR1 GTSNPN and CDR2 SVGIG (reference sequence). This CDR3 is 13 amino acids long. CDR3 coding DNA: TGTGCCTGGAGTCACAGGATGAACACTGAAGCTTTCTTT. This codes for CAWSHRMNTEAFF.

This clonotype turned up a few times. The chain joins TRBV6-1 to TRBJ1-1; D is undetermined. V was shortened by 7 bases and J by 1 base, with 10 bases between the two germline ends. This CDR3 spans 13 amino acids. CDR1 is MNHNS and CDR2 is SASEGT in the germline V gene. CDR3 DNA sequence: TGTGCCAGCAACCAAAACGAGAACACTGAAGCTTTCTTT. The encoded protein is CASNQNENTEAFF.

The CDR3 sequence is CASGLAGPVRKDTQYF. CDR3 in DNA: TGTGCCAGCGGACTAGCGGGACCTGTGAGGAAAGATACGCAGTATTTT. This chain joins TRBV7-2 and TRBJ2-3, with 12 bases matching TRBD2. After removal of 8 bases from V and 5 bases from J, the junction contained 11 bases not matched to a gene. The CDR3 is 16 amino acids. Germline V gene lookup returns CDR1 SGHTA and CDR2 FQGNSA.

This clonotype was seen at least ten times. The chain has TRBV20-1 and TRBJ2-1; perhaps TRBD1 as D (5 bases). Per the germline V gene, CDR1 is DFQATT and CDR2 is SNEGSKA (reference sequence). The CDR3 covers 15 residues. Deletions cut 6 bases from V and 1 base from J, with 16 bases between. The CDR3 nucleotides read TGCAGTGCCTCAGCTTATAGGGGTTCCTACAATGAGCAGTTCTTC. Protein: CSASAYRGSYNEQFF.

This clonotype was detected many times. The rearrangement joins TRBV20-1 to TRBJ1-1; 10 nucleotides line up with TRBD1. The germline gives CDR1 DFQATT, CDR2 SNEGSKA (reference sequence). CDR3 length equals 16 residues. V was pared by 2 bases and J by 5 bases, with 11 bases of the junction left unmatched. The CDR3 loop reads CSARPSTGTGATEAFF. CDR3 coding DNA: TGCAGTGCTAGACCCAGTACCGGGACAGGGGCGACTGAAGCTTTCTTT.

The V and J genes are TRBV19 and TRBJ2-7, with 7 bases aligning to TRBD1. The J segment lost 5 bases and the V segment lost 1 base, leaving 2 bases of the junction unmatched. Germline loops: CDR1 LNHDA, CDR2 SQIVND (reference sequence). This CDR3 has 13 amino acids. CDR3 sequence: CASSIVTGDEQYF. The CDR3 nucleotides read TGTGCCAGTAGTATAGTCACAGGGGACGAGCAGTACTTC.